This T cell receptor (beta chain) was recovered during a study of shared clonotypes between healthy human individuals. Whole-study findings and limits: Memory subsets had estimated richness that was generally smaller than that of naive subsets.

With regard to this clone: The antigen is undetermined.

Assay used: immunoSEQ multiplex PCR; TCRdb lists only in-frame clones, some missing. The repertoire includes approximately 2,000,000 clones, around 93% of them detected once, and approximately 1.6% sits in the top ten. Terminally differentiated effector memory CD45RA+ cells were excluded by CCR7 positive selection of CD45RO-negative cells. This clonotype originated in a man between 18 and 35 years old in good health. Some clones in this sample may be carry-over from other donors' samples. The sequenced material came from naive CD8+ T cells from PBMCs.

The CDR3 coding sequence is TGTGCCAGCAGCTTGACCGGACACGCCTTGAACACTGAAGCTTTCTTT. Translated, it gives CASSLTGHALNTEAFF. V and J are TRBV7-3 and TRBJ1-1, with a possible D match to TRBD1 (5 bases). The CDR3 spans 16 residues. V was trimmed by 3 bases and J by 0 bases, leaving 14 bases between them. Germline V gene sequence: CDR1 SGHTA, CDR2 FQGTGA. Variable domain in full (rest from reference TRBV7-3 and TRBJ1-1): GAGVSQTPSNKVTEKGKYVELRCDPISGHTALYWYRQSLGQGPEFLIYFQGTGAADDSGLPNDRFFAVRPEGSVSTLKIQRTERGDSAVYLCASSLTGHALNTEAFFGQGTRLTVV.